In this sample, the clone carrying this T cell receptor beta chain turned up many times. Its antigen remains unidentified. The protocol was immunoSEQ multiplex PCR, while the TCRdb copy is restricted to in-frame clones and leaves out a portion. The table has around 8,800 clones, 24% seen once; the top ten hold roughly a sixth. V trimming: 3 bases; J trimming: 6 bases; junction bases outside the gene matches: 7. From germline, CDR1 is SGHNT and CDR2 YENEEA. This CDR3 is 16 amino acids long. Treatment reported: randomized to nivolumab then ipilimumab (arm A) or the reverse (arm B). The sample comes from a study of sequential checkpoint blockade in melanoma. Study in general: After nivolumab or ipilimumab alone, about 22 patients had week-13 rebiopsies.

Study outcomes and limitations: For nivolumab-first patients, baseline tumor clonality was associated with response.

This receptor was taken from a human donor with melanoma. The material sequenced was tumor tissue (inferred from file names), taken from a patient given nivolumab and ipilimumab in sequence. The J gene is TRBJ2-1, the V gene TRBV11-3, with 11 bases that match TRBD2. The CDR3 here is CASSLVAGTSGNEQFF. The CDR3 DNA sequence: TGTGCCAGCAGCTTGGTGGCCGGGACTAGCGGCAATGAGCAGTTCTTC.